Detailed here is one TCR beta chain. This clonotype was found a few times. This receptor's antigen is unknown. No much larger clone is present one base from it, and per-base qualities are unavailable. This specimen comes from a study of identical twins (dated by TCRdb to 2015 to 2016). General notes on the study: TCR alpha and beta repertoires from monozygotic twins, unrelated adults of various ages and cord blood were deep-sequenced to test whether fetal clonotypes persist. To rule out contamination, the twin experiments were replicated at different times with different library preparation protocols.

Every donor in the study was a healthy Caucasian. The twin cohort consisted of three pairs of female monozygotic twins, all aged about 18 to 29 years. The RNA used for TCR libraries was isolated from peripheral blood mononuclear cells. Libraries were made using 5' RACE. TCRdb names Illumina HiSeq 2000 as the instrument used. A universal primer binding site was introduced by template switching, and a unique molecular identifier was present in the final cDNA, enabling accurate counting of TCR cDNA molecules. Specific primers in the conserved constant-segment region were used to synthesize first-strand cDNA for the TCR alpha and beta chains. To control for contamination, every cDNA library carried two barcodes: a SMART-Mk sample barcode plus Illumina barcodes. TruSeq adapter sequences along with Illumina sample barcodes were introduced in two successive PCR steps. The Illumina HiSeq platform was used with custom primers to sequence TCR alpha and beta cDNA libraries. In the paper's pipeline: Unique molecular identifiers were extracted from raw reads with MiGEC, and CDR3 positions were determined with MiXCR. For each individual, recombination models were inferred using an EM algorithm with the repgenHMM and IGoR tools. The tcR package in R was used for shared clonotype analysis, with sharing normalized by the product of cloneset sizes. To study raw recombination free of thymic and clonal selection effects, out-of-frame nonproductive sequences were analyzed. TCRdb trimmed public reads at Q25 via fastp, called clones via MiXCR and kept in-frame beta chains. Entries that share a CDR3 protein sequence are merged under the most common genes and DNA. TCRdb, not the original authors, processed these V and J calls. For this sample the table gives approximately 620,000 distinct CDR3 sequences, of which around 8.6% were detected only once. The ten largest clones add up to 0.75% to 1% of the sample.

The study at large found these results: Out-of-frame TCR alpha sharing in monozygotic twins was systematically underestimated by recombination models, whereas sharing between unrelated individuals was in agreement with the recombination models. Invariant T cells such as MAIT and iNKT could partly confound zero-insertion analyses, though diverse VJ usage argued against this for most clonotypes. In beta out-of-frame sequences, excess twin sharing was weaker, because having fewer shared sequences lowered the signal-to-noise ratio. Conclusions relied on cross-sectional statistical analysis, since the same donors could not be followed over many years. Abundant cord blood beta clonotypes had fewer insertions, young adult naive repertoires showed a similar but weaker trend, and memory repertoires showed no such trend. Compared with coincidental sharing between unrelated individuals, out-of-frame TCR alpha sequences shared between twins had an excess of sequences with low generation probability.

The cysteine opens and the phenylalanine closes a CDR3 of 15 amino acids. Just the 45-base CDR3 DNA is kept, in frame starting at base 1. CDR1 and CDR2 were assigned from the germline V gene as SGHRS and YFSETQ. V lost 4 bases and J lost 1 base; the stretch between them is 14 bases long. These same records also appear under a second study, on yellow fever vaccine responses in identical twins. As the second paper documents: The T cell response to vaccination in identical twins was reported by the authors to appear partly convergent and partly personalized. Focusing on identical twins, the study followed the T cell clones that responded to the vaccine, and did so with precision.

This TCR was recovered from a woman aged 18-29 years in good health. The receptor chain draws on TRBV5-1 and TRBJ2-5; the D gene identity is not certain. The source material was PBMCs. The CDR3 region reads CASSLGLTGQETQYF. The DNA sequence is TGCGCCAGCAGCCTCGGTCTTACCGGCCAAGAGACCCAGTACTTC.